This T cell receptor (beta chain) came from a study of spatial heterogeneity in lung cancer. Described time point: blood at routine non-recurrence follow-up after resection. TCRdb re-called the 5' RACE reads through MiXCR, storing one row per CDR3 protein. Of fewer than 150,000 distinct CDR3 sequences in the sample, approximately 11% were seen once. V lost 0 bases and J 0 bases, leaving 9 bases between the germline ends. The CDR3 has 16 amino acids. Germline lookup yields CDR1 SGHRS and CDR2 YFSETQ. Sample: PBMCs, taken at follow-up. The rearrangement uses TRBV5-1 and TRBJ2-2, with no clear D. The clonotype originates from a female donor with early-stage non-small cell lung cancer. The CDR3 region has the DNA TGCGCCAGCAGCTTGGAGGTTTCGGCGAACACCGGGGAGCTGTTTTTT. It specifies CASSLEVSANTGELFF.